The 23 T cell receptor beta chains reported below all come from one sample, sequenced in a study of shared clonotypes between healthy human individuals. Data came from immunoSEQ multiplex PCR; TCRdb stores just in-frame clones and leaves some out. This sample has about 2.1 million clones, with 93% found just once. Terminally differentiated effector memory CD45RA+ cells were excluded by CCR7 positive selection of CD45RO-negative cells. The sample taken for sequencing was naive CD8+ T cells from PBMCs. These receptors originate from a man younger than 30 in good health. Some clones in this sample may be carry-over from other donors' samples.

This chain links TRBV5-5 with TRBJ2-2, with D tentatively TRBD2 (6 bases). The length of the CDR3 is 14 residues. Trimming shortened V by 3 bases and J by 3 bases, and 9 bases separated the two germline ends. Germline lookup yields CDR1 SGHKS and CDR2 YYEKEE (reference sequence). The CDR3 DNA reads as TGTGCCAGCAGCTCGTGGAGGGACACCGGGGAGCTGTTTTTT. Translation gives CASSSWRDTGELFF.

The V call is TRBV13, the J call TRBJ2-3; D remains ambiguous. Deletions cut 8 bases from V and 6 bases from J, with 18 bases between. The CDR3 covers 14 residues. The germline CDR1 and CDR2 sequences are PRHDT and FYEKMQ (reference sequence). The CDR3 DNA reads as TGTGCCAGCCTGTATAGCACGGTAGGGGATACGCAGTATTTT. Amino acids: CASLYSTVGDTQYF.

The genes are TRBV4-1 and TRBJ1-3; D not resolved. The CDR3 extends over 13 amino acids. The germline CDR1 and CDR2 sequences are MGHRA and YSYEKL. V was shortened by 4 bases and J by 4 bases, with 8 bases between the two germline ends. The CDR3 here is CASSLSPGNTIYF. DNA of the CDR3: TGCGCCAGCAGCCTAAGTCCAGGAAACACCATATATTTT.

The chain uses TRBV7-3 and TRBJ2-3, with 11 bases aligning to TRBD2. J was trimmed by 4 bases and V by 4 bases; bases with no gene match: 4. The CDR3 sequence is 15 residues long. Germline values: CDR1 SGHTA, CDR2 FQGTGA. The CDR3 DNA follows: TGTGCCAGCAGCTCGGCTAGCGGGAGGTCAGATACGCAGTATTTT. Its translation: CASSSASGRSDTQYF.

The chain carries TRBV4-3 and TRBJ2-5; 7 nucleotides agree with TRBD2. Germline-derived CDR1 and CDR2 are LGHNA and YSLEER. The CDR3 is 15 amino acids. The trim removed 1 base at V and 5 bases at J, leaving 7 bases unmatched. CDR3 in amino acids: CASSQVPGGRETQYF. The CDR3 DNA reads TGCGCCAGCAGCCAAGTCCCGGGAGGAAGGGAGACCCAGTACTTC.

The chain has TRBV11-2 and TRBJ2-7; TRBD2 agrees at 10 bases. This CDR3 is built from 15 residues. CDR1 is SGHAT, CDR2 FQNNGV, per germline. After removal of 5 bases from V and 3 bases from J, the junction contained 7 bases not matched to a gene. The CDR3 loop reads CASSLASGRYYEQYF. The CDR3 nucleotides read TGTGCCAGCAGCCTTGCTAGCGGGAGATACTACGAGCAGTACTTC.

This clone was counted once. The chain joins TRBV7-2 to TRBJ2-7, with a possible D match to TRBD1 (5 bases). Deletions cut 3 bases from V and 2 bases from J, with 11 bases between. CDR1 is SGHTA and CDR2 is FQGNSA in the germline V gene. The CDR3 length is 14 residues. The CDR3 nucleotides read TGTGCCAGCAGCTTTCCCGGCAGGGCCTACGAGCAGTACTTC. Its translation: CASSFPGRAYEQYF. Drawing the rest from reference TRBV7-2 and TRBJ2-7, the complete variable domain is GAGVSQSPSNKVTEKGKDVELRCDPISGHTALYWYRQSLGQGLEFLIYFQGNSAPDKSGLPSDRFSAERTGGSVSTLTIQRTQQEDSAVYLCASSFPGRAYEQYFGPGTRLTVT.

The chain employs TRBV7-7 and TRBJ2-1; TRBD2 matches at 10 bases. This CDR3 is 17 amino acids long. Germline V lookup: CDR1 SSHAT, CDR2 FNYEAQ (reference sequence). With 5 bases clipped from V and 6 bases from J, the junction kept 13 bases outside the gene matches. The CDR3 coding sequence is TGTGCCAGCAGCCTCAGGACTAGCGGTATCGTGGGCAATGAGCAGTTCTTC. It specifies CASSLRTSGIVGNEQFF.

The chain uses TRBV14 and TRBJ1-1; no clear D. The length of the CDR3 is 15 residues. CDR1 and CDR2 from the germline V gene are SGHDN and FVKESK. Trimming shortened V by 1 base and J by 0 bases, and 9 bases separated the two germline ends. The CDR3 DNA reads TGTGCCAGCAGCCAAGCTTTCGGGATGAACACTGAAGCTTTCTTT. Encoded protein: CASSQAFGMNTEAFF.

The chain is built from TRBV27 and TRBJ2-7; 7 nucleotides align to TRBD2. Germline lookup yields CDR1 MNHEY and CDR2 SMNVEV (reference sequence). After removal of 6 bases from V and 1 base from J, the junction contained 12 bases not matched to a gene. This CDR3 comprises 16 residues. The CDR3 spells CASSPLAAWSSYEQYF. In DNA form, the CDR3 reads TGTGCCAGCAGCCCCCTAGCGGCCTGGAGTTCCTACGAGCAGTACTTC.

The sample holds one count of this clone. DNA for the CDR3: TGTGCCAGCAGCCTGACCCGAAGCTCCTACGAGCAGTACTTC. This codes for CASSLTRSSYEQYF. The genes are TRBV14 and TRBJ2-7; no clear D gene. V was shortened by 4 bases and J by 0 bases, with 10 bases between the two germline ends. CDR3 length equals 14 residues. Germline V gene lookup returns CDR1 SGHDN and CDR2 FVKESK.

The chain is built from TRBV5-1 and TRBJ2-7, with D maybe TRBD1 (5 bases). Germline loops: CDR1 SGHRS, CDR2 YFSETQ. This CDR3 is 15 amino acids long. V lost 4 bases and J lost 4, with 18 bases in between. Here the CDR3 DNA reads TGCGCCAGCAGCCCGGGCAGGGCCCCTGTTTACGAGCAGTACTTC. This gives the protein CASSPGRAPVYEQYF.

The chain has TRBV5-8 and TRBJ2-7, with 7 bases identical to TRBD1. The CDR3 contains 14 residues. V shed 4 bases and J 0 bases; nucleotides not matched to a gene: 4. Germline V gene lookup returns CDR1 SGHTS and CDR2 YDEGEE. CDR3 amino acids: CASSARQGSYEQYF. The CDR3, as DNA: TGTGCCAGCAGCGCCAGACAGGGCTCCTACGAGCAGTACTTC.

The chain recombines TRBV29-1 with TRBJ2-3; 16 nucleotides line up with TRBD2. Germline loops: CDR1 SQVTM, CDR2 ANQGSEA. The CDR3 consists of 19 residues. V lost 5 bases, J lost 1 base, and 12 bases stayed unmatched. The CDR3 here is CSVPGRGLAGGPGTDTQYF. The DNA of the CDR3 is TGCAGCGTTCCCGGCCGGGGACTAGCGGGAGGGCCCGGCACAGATACGCAGTATTTT.

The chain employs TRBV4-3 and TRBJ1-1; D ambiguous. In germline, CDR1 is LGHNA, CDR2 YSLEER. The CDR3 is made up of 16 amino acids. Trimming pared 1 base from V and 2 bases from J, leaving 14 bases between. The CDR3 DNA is TGCGCCAGCAGCCAAGTGGCAAACCGGGGAAACACTGAAGCTTTCTTT. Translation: CASSQVANRGNTEAFF.

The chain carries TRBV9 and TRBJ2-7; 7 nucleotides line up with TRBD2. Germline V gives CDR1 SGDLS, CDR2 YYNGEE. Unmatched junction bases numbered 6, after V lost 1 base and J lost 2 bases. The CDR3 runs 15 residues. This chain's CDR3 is CASSVWAGETYEQYF. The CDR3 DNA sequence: TGTGCCAGCAGCGTATGGGCGGGAGAAACCTACGAGCAGTACTTC.

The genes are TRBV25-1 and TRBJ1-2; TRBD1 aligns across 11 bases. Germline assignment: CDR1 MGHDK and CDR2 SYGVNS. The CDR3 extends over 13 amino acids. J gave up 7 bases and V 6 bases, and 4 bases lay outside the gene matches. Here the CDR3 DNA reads TGTGCCAGCAGCCGGGACAGGGGGGGTGGCTACACCTTC. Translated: CASSRDRGGGYTF.

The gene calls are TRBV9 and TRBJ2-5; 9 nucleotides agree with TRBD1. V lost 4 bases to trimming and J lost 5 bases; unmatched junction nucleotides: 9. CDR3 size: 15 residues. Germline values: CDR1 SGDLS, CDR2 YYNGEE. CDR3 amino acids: CASSSAPGQGETQYF. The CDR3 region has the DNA TGTGCCAGCAGCTCCGCCCCGGGACAGGGTGAGACCCAGTACTTC.

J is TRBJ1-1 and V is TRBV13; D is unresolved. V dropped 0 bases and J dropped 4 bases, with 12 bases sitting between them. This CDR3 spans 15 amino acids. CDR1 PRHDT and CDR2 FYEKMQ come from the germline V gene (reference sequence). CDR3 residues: CASSLGSWPITEAFF. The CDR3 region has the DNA TGTGCCAGCAGCTTAGGCTCGTGGCCGATCACTGAAGCTTTCTTT.

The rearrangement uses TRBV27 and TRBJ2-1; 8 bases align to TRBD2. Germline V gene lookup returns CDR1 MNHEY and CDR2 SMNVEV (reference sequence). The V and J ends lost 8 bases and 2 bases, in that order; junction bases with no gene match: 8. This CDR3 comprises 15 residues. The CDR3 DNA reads TGTGCCAGCGATCCGGGACTAGAAGCCTACAATGAGCAGTTCTTC. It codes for CASDPGLEAYNEQFF.

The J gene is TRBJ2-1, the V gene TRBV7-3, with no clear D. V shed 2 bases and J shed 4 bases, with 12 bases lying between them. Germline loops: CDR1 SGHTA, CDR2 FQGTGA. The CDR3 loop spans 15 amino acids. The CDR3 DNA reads TGTGCCAGCAGCTTAGGGAATGGGTTGTACAATGAGCAGTTCTTC. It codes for CASSLGNGLYNEQFF.

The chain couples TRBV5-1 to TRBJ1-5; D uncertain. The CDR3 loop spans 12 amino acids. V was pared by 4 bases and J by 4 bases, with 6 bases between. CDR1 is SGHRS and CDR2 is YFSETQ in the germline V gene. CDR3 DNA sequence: TGCGCCAGCAGCCCGGCTAATCAGCCCCAGCATTTT. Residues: CASSPANQPQHF.

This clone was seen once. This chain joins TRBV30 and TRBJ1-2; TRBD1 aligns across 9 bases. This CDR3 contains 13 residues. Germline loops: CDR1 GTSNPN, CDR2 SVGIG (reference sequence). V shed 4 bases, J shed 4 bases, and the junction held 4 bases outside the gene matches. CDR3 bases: TGTGCCTGGATTGGGACAGGGTTCTATGGCTACACCTTC. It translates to CAWIGTGFYGYTF.